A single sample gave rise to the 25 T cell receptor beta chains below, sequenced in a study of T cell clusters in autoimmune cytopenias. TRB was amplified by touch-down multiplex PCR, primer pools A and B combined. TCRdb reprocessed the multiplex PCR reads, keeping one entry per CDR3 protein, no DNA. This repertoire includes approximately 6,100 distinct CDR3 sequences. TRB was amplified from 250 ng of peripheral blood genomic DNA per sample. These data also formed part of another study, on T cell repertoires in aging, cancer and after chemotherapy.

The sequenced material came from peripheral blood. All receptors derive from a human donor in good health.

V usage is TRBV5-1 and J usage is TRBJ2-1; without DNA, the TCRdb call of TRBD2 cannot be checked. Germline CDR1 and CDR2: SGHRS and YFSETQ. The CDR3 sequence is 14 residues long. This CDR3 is CASRGLASPNEQFF.

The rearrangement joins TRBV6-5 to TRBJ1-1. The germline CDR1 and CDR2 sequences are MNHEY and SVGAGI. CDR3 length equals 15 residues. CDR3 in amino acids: CASSYTGYMNTEAFF.

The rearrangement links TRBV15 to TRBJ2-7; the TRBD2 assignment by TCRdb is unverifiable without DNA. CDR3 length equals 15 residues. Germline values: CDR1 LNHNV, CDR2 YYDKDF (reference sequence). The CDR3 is CATSTAGYSSYEQYF.

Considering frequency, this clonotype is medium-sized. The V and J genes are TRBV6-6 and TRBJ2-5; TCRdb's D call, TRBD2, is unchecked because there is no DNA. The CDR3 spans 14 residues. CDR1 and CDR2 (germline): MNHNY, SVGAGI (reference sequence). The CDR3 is CASKTSGRAETQYF.

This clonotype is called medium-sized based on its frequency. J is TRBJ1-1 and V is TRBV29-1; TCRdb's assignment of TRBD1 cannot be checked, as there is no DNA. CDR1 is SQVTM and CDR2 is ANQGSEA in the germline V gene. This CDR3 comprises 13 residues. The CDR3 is CSASTGGGTEAFF.

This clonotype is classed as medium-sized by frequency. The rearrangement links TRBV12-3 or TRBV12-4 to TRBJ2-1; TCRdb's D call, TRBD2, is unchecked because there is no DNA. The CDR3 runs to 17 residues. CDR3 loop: CASSVLSGISSYNEQFF.

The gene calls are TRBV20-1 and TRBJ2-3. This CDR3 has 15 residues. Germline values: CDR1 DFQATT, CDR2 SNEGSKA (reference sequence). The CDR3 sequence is CSARDTRSSTDTQYF.

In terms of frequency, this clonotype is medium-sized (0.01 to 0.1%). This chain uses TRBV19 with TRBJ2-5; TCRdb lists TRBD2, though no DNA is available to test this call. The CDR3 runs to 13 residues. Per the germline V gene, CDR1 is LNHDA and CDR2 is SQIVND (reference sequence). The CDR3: CASSREREETQYF.

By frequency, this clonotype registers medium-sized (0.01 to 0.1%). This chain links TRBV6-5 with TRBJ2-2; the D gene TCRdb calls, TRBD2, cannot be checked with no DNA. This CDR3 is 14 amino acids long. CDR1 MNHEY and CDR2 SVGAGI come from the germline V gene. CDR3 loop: CASTGLAGSGELFF.

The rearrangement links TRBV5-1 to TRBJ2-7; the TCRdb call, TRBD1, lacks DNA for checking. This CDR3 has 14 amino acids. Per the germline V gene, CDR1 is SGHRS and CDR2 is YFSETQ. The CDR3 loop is CASTLGSGAYEQYF.

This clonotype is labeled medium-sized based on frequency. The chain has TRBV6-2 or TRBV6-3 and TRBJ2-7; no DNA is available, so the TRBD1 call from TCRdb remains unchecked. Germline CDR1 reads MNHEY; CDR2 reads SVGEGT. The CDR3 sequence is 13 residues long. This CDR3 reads CASRTGFGHEQYF.

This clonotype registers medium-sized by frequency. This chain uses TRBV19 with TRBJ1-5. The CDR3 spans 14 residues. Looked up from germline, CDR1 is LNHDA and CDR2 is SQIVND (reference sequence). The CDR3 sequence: CASNGGSLGQPQHF.

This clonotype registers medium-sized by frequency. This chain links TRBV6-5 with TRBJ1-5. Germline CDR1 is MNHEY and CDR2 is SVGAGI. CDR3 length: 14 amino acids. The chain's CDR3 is CASSITIFNQPQHF.

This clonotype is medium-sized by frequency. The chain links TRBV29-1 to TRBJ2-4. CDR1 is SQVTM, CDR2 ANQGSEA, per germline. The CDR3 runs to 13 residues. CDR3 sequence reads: CSVESPIKNIQYF. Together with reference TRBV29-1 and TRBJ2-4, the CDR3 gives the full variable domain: SAVISQKPSRDICQRGTSLTIQCQVDSQVTMMFWYRQQPGQSLTLIATANQGSEATYESGFVIDKFPISRPNLTFSTLTVSNMSPEDSSIYLCSVESPIKNIQYFGAGTRLSVL.

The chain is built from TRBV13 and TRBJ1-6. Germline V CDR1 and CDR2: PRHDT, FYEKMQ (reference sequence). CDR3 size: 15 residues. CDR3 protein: CASDYSQMGCSPLHF.

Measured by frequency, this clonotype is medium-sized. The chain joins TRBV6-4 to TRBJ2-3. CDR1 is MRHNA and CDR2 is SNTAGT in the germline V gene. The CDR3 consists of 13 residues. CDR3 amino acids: CASSDKFLATQYF.

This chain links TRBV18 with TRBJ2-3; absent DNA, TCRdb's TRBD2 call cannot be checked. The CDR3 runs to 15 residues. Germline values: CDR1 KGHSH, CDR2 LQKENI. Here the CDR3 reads CASSPASGLGDTQYF. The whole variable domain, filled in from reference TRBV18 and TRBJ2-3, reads NAGVMQNPRHLVRRRGQEARLRCSPMKGHSHVYWYRQLPEEGLKFMVYLQKENIIDESGMPKERFSAEFPKEGPSILRIQQVVRGDSAAYFCASSPASGLGDTQYFGPGTRLTVL.

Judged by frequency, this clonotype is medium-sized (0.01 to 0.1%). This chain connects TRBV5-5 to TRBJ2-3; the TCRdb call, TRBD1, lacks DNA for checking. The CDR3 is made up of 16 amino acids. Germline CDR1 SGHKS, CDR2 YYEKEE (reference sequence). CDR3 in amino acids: CASSVQGFSSTDTQYF.

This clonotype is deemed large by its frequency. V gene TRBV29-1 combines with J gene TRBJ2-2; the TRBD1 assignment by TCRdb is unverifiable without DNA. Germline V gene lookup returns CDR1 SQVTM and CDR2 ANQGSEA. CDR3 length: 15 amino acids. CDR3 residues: CSVRGQGAGTGELFF.

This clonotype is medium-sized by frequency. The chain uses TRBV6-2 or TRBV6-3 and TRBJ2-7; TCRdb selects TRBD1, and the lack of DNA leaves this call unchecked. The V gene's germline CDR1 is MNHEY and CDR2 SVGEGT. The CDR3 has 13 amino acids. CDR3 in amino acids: CASSRGAGGWQYF.

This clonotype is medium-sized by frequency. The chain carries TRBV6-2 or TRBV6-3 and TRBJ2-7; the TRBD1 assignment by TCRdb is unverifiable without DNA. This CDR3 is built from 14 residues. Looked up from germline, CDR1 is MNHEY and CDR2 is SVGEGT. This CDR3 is CASSFPDRLSEQYF.

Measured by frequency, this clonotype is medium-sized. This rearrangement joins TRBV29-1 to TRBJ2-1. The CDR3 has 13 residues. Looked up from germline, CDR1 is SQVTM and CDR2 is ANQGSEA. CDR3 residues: CSVLWVSSNEQFF.

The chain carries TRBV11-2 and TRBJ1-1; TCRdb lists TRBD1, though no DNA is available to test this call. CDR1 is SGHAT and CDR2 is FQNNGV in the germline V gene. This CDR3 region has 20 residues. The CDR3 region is CASSPNIRFGGSRLNTEAFF. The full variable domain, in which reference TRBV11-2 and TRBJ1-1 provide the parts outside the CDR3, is EAGVAQSPRYKIIEKRQSVAFWCNPISGHATLYWYQQILGQGPKLLIQFQNNGVVDDSQLPKDRFSAERLKGVDSTLKIQPAKLEDSAVYLCASSPNIRFGGSRLNTEAFFGQGTRLTVV.

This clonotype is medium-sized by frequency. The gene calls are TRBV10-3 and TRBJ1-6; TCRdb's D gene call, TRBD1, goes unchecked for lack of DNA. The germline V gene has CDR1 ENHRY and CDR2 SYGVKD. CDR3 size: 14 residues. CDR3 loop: CAISENREASPLHF.

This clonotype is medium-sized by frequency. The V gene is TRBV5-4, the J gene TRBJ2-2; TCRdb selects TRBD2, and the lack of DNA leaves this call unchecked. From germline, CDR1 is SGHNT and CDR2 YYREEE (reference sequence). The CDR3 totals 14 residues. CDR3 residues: CALGTRSFTGELFF.